One and the same sample provided the 26 T cell receptor beta chains below, sequenced in a study of cytomegalovirus exposure and HLA in healthy donors. The PCR ran on 60 Vbeta and 13 Jbeta primers. TCRdb's copy holds only in-frame clones and misses some; the assay was immunoSEQ multiplex PCR. The table has approximately 170,000 clones, over 70% seen once. Sequencing was carried out using PBMCs. These receptors all come from a man in his fifties in good health and CMV-seropositive.

The J gene is TRBJ2-4, the V gene TRBV30, with TRBD2 matching over 8 bases. Germline CDR1 and CDR2: GTSNPN and SVGIG (reference sequence). The CDR3 has 15 amino acids. V lost 7 bases and J lost 5; bases outside the gene matches: 13. CDR3 sequence: CASSASGSYENIQYF. DNA for the CDR3: TGTGCCTCTTCGGCGAGCGGGAGCTATGAAAACATTCAGTACTTC.

The gene calls are TRBV18 and TRBJ2-1, with TRBD2 identical over 11 bases. This CDR3 has 17 amino acids. Germline V lookup: CDR1 KGHSH, CDR2 LQKENI. Losses at the gene ends were 3 bases for V and 0 bases for J; bases not matched to a gene: 4. The CDR3 reads CASSPITSGSSYNEQFF. CDR3 sequence (DNA): TGTGCCAGCTCACCGATTACTAGCGGGAGCTCCTACAATGAGCAGTTCTTC.

The chain is built from TRBV7-9 and TRBJ2-7; a weak D match, TRBD2 (6 bases). Germline-derived CDR1 and CDR2 are SEHNR and FQNEAQ (reference sequence). This CDR3 region has 12 residues. Trimming took 10 bases from V and 4 from J, leaving 14 bases between them. The CDR3 DNA follows: TGTGCCACCTCGGCGGGGAATTACGAGCAGTACTTC. This gives the protein CATSAGNYEQYF.

The rearrangement links TRBV30 to TRBJ1-5; D may be TRBD1 (6 bases). The V end was cut by 3 bases, the J end by 4 bases, with 10 bases between. This CDR3 region has 13 residues. The germline CDR1 and CDR2 sequences are GTSNPN and SVGIG (reference sequence). CDR3 residues: CAWRGQYNQPQHF. The CDR3 DNA sequence: TGTGCCTGGAGAGGACAGTATAATCAGCCCCAGCATTTT.

This chain uses TRBV11-2 with TRBJ1-1; D remains ambiguous. V was cut by 1 base and J by 4 bases, with 10 bases left in between. The CDR3 covers 14 residues. Germline values: CDR1 SGHAT, CDR2 FQNNGV. The CDR3 DNA reads as TGTGCCAGCAGCTTAGGAGGGTTTCGCACTGAAGCTTTCTTT. This sequence encodes CASSLGGFRTEAFF.

The sample holds a few counts of this clone. The CDR3 bases are TGTGCCAGTATGAGGGTGGCGGAGTTGAACCAAGAGACCCAGTACTTC. The encoded protein is CASMRVAELNQETQYF. The chain has TRBV13 and TRBJ2-5, with D tentatively TRBD2 (5 bases). Germline V gene lookup returns CDR1 PRHDT and CDR2 FYEKMQ (reference sequence). This CDR3 has 16 amino acids. Trimming pared 9 bases from V and 0 bases from J, leaving 20 bases between. The full variable domain, in which reference TRBV13 and TRBJ2-5 provide the parts outside the CDR3, is AAGVIQSPRHLIKEKRETATLKCYPIPRHDTVYWYQQGPGQDPQFLISFYEKMQSDKGSIPDRFSAQQFSDYHSELNMSSLELGDSALYFCASMRVAELNQETQYFGPGTRLLVL.

The chain combines TRBV28 with TRBJ2-7, with a possible D match to TRBD1 (6 bases). Germline CDR1 and CDR2: MDHEN and SYDVKM. Trimming shortened V by 2 bases and J by 9 bases, and 17 bases separated the two germline ends. The CDR3 has 14 amino acids. This CDR3 reads CASSLPGQIGMQYF. In nucleotides, the CDR3 is TGTGCCAGCAGTTTACCCGGACAGATCGGGATGCAGTACTTC.

The chain has TRBV7-9 and TRBJ2-5, with D maybe TRBD2 (6 bases). Germline V CDR1 and CDR2: SEHNR, FQNEAQ (reference sequence). This CDR3 has 13 residues. Trimming shortened V by 4 bases and J by 2 bases, and 8 bases separated the two germline ends. CDR3 protein: CASSSGTQETQYF. CDR3 in DNA: TGTGCCAGCAGCTCAGGGACTCAAGAGACCCAGTACTTC.

The genes are TRBV11-2 and TRBJ2-7; 8 bases line up with TRBD1. CDR1 is SGHAT and CDR2 is FQNNGV in the germline V gene. Losses at the gene ends were 5 bases for V and 4 bases for J; bases not matched to a gene: 7. The length of the CDR3 is 14 residues. This CDR3 is CASSPRTGFYEQYF. The DNA of the CDR3 is TGTGCCAGCAGCCCCCGGACAGGGTTTTACGAGCAGTACTTC.

The chain links TRBV9 to TRBJ1-4; 9 bases match TRBD1. V dropped 0 bases and J dropped 5; count of bases not matched to a gene: 5. Germline loops: CDR1 SGDLS, CDR2 YYNGEE. CDR3 length: 16 amino acids. The CDR3 region has the DNA TGTGCCAGCAGCGTAGCTATCGGGACAGGGAATGAAAAACTGTTTTTT. It specifies CASSVAIGTGNEKLFF. The complete variable domain, with remaining parts taken from reference TRBV9 and TRBJ1-4, reads DSGVTQTPKHLITATGQRVTLRCSPRSGDLSVYWYQQSLDQGLQFLIQYYNGEERAKGNILERFSAQQFPDLHSELNLSSLELGDSALYFCASSVAIGTGNEKLFFGSGTQLSVL.

This clone has just one count. This sample includes further DNA sequences coding for the same CDR3. The rearrangement uses TRBV7-6 and TRBJ2-2, with TRBD2 matching 14 bases. The junction had 15 bases not matched to a gene; V was cut back by 5 bases and J by 1 base. This CDR3 has 21 residues. Per germline, CDR1 SGHVS and CDR2 FNYEAQ. CDR3 in DNA: TGTGCCAGCAGCAATCCCCGGGGGACTAGCGGGAGATTAGGGAACACCGGGGAGCTGTTTTTT. Encoded protein: CASSNPRGTSGRLGNTGELFF.

Regarding this clone: Because the CDR3's place on the DNA is in doubt, the DNA is left out and the CDR3 is given as listed by TCRdb. V usage is TRBV28 and J usage is TRBJ2-5; the table's D call, TRBD1, has no DNA check behind it. A total of 14 residues make up the CDR3, ends included. From germline, CDR1 is MDHEN and CDR2 SYDVKM. CDR3: CASSFQVSQETQYF.

Note on this clone: The same CDR3 also results from other DNA sequences found in this sample. The chain links TRBV7-2 to TRBJ2-5; D may be TRBD2 (5 bases). The length of the CDR3 is 13 residues. Deletions cut 4 bases from V and 5 bases from J, with 11 bases between. CDR1 is SGHTA and CDR2 is FQGNSA in the germline V gene. As DNA, the CDR3 is TGTGCCAGCAGCTCTGATCGGAGGGAGACCCAGTACTTC. It codes for CASSSDRRETQYF.

In its sample, this clone was seen once. The chain couples TRBV18 to TRBJ1-4; TRBD1 is a possible D gene (6 bases). There are 14 residues in the CDR3. Germline V lookup: CDR1 KGHSH, CDR2 LQKENI. Between the trimmed V and J ends, which lost 1 base and 7 bases, there was a span of 10 bases. The CDR3 region is CASSPRPGAEKLFF. The CDR3 nucleotides are TGTGCCAGCTCACCACGGCCAGGGGCTGAAAAACTGTTTTTT.

This sequence joins TRBV9 and TRBJ2-7; TRBD1 matches 9 bases. V was pared by 3 bases and J by 4 bases, with 5 bases of the junction left unmatched. CDR1 and CDR2 from the germline V gene are SGDLS and YYNGEE. There are 14 residues in the CDR3. The CDR3: CASSAKGTGYEQYF. The CDR3 nucleotides are TGTGCCAGCAGCGCGAAAGGGACAGGGTACGAGCAGTACTTC. The whole variable domain, remainder taken from reference TRBV9 and TRBJ2-7, is DSGVTQTPKHLITATGQRVTLRCSPRSGDLSVYWYQQSLDQGLQFLIQYYNGEERAKGNILERFSAQQFPDLHSELNLSSLELGDSALYFCASSAKGTGYEQYFGPGTRLTVT.

This chain connects TRBV13 to TRBJ1-5; D unclear. Looked up from germline, CDR1 is PRHDT and CDR2 is FYEKMQ (reference sequence). The CDR3 is 14 amino acids. V gave up 3 bases and J gave up 4 bases, with 10 bases separating them. Here the CDR3 DNA reads TGTGCCAGCAGCTTTCGTAGTTCGAATCAGCCCCAGCATTTT. This encodes CASSFRSSNQPQHF.

This chain uses TRBV15 with TRBJ1-1; D call uncertain. Trimming took 1 base from V and 0 from J, leaving 9 bases between them. Germline lookup yields CDR1 LNHNV and CDR2 YYDKDF (reference sequence). The CDR3 sequence is 15 residues long. CDR3 amino acids: CATSRGGFVNTEAFF. CDR3 nucleotide sequence: TGTGCCACCAGCAGAGGTGGCTTTGTGAACACTGAAGCTTTCTTT.

The chain is built from TRBV5-8 and TRBJ1-1; possibly TRBD1 for D (5 bases). The CDR3 contains 13 residues. The V end lost 2 bases, the J end lost 1 base, and 6 bases lay between the germline ends. Germline values: CDR1 SGHTS, CDR2 YDEGEE. Here the CDR3 reads CASSFRGNTEAFF. The CDR3 region has the DNA TGTGCCAGCAGCTTTAGGGGGAACACTGAAGCTTTCTTT.

This chain links TRBV5-1 with TRBJ2-1; 11 nucleotides agree with TRBD2. V trimming: 5 bases; J trimming: 6 bases; junction bases outside the gene matches: 4. The CDR3 length is 14 residues. Germline CDR1 SGHRS, CDR2 YFSETQ. The CDR3 coding sequence is TGCGCCAGCAGGGGACTAGCGGTTGGCAATGAGCAGTTCTTC. Protein sequence: CASRGLAVGNEQFF. The full variable domain, in which reference TRBV5-1 and TRBJ2-1 provide the parts outside the CDR3, is KAGVTQTPRYLIKTRGQQVTLSCSPISGHRSVSWYQQTPGQGLQFLFEYFSETQRNKGNFPGRFSGRQFSNSRSEMNVSTLELGDSALYLCASRGLAVGNEQFFGPGTRLTVL.

The J gene is TRBJ1-4, the V gene TRBV9, with D possibly matching TRBD1 (5 bases). This CDR3 is 16 amino acids long. Trimming took off 2 bases at V and 5 bases at J, with 16 bases between the two ends. From germline, CDR1 is SGDLS and CDR2 YYNGEE. In DNA, the CDR3 is TGTGCCAGCAGCGTGGGGGGAATTCCGGAAAATGAAAAACTGTTTTTT. Translated, it gives CASSVGGIPENEKLFF.

The chain joins TRBV7-9 to TRBJ1-2; 9 positions agree with TRBD1. V dropped 5 bases and J dropped 1; count of bases not matched to a gene: 5. Looked up from germline, CDR1 is SEHNR and CDR2 is FQNEAQ (reference sequence). There are 15 residues in the CDR3. CDR3 bases: TGTGCCAGCAGCCGGCGGGACAGGGATAACTATGGCTACACCTTC. It encodes CASSRRDRDNYGYTF. Filled out from reference TRBV7-9 and TRBJ1-2, the complete variable domain reads DTGVSQNPRHKITKRGQNVTFRCDPISEHNRLYWYRQTLGQGPEFLTYFQNEAQLEKSRLLSDRFSAERPKGSFSTLEIQRTEQGDSAMYLCASSRRDRDNYGYTFGSGTRLTVV.

The rearrangement joins TRBV27 to TRBJ2-6, with D possibly being TRBD2 (7 bases). Trimming removed 3 bases from V and 1 base from J, with 10 bases in between. Germline V CDR1 and CDR2: MNHEY, SMNVEV (reference sequence). The CDR3 contains 16 residues. The CDR3 nucleotides read TGTGCCAGCAGTTTCGAGGGGGGGTCTGGGGCCAACGTCCTGACTTTC. The encoded protein is CASSFEGGSGANVLTF.

The chain employs TRBV29-1 and TRBJ2-5; D is undetermined. This CDR3 has 13 amino acids. Trimming removed 4 bases from V and 4 bases from J, with 13 bases in between. Germline CDR1 is SQVTM and CDR2 is ANQGSEA. CDR3 residues: CSVVARLGETQYF. CDR3 in DNA: TGCAGCGTTGTTGCCAGGTTAGGAGAGACCCAGTACTTC.

This rearrangement joins TRBV19 to TRBJ2-1, with D tentatively TRBD1 (6 bases). The CDR3 runs 13 residues. Germline V CDR1 and CDR2: LNHDA, SQIVND (reference sequence). With 6 bases removed from V and 8 bases from J, the gap between germline ends came to 14 bases. CDR3 residues: CASSTGKSDEQFF. DNA of the CDR3: TGTGCCAGTAGCACAGGGAAATCCGATGAGCAGTTCTTC. Based on the CDR3 plus reference TRBV19 and TRBJ2-1, the full variable domain is DGGITQSPKYLFRKEGQNVTLSCEQNLNHDAMYWYRQDPGQGLRLIYYSQIVNDFQKGDIAEGYSVSREKKESFPLTVTSAQKNPTAFYLCASSTGKSDEQFFGPGTRLTVL.

V usage is TRBV10-3 and J usage is TRBJ1-5; TRBD1 matches 9 bases. This CDR3 has 14 residues. Germline V gene data show CDR1 as ENHRY and CDR2 as SYGVKD. With V trimmed by 3 bases and J by 5 bases, 2 bases remained unmatched. This CDR3 is CAISEQGAHQPQHF. CDR3 nucleotide sequence: TGTGCCATCAGTGAACAGGGGGCTCATCAGCCCCAGCATTTT.

This chain links TRBV10-1 with TRBJ2-3; TRBD2 aligns across 9 bases. V dropped 3 bases and J dropped 6; count of bases not matched to a gene: 7. The CDR3 length is 15 residues. Per germline, CDR1 WNHNN and CDR2 SYGVQD (reference sequence). This CDR3 reads CASSDGGGAADTQYF. CDR3 in DNA: TGCGCCAGCAGTGACGGCGGGGGGGCCGCGGATACGCAGTATTTT.